What follows is one TCR beta chain and its context. The TCR alpha and TCR beta cDNA libraries, bearing sample barcodes and UMIs, were generated by 5'RACE using constant-segment primers. One entry per CDR3 protein results from TCRdb running MiXCR on the 5' RACE reads. The sample holds about 210,000 distinct CDR3 sequences, under 30% seen once. These data are taken from a study of T-cell memory formation after mild COVID-19. Trimming took off 5 bases at V and 2 bases at J, with 12 bases between the two ends. Germline V CDR1 and CDR2: MDHEN, SYDVKM. CDR3 length: 14 amino acids. The sequence was collected from an adult woman who had mild COVID-19 (a few samples of this study predate the infection). Cell type and time point are not known. The V and J genes are TRBV28 and TRBJ1-1; D is unclear. The sample was PBMCs or a T cell subset sorted from them (not recorded which). The CDR3, as DNA: TGTGCCAGCAGTAGACCAGGCGTTAACACTGAAGCTTTCTTT. This sequence encodes CASSRPGVNTEAFF.